These 27 T cell receptor beta chains came from one sample sequenced in a study of monozygotic twins with inflammatory bowel disease. Reprocessing the 5' RACE reads, TCRdb reports a single entry for every CDR3 protein and omits DNA. The sample table sets out some 330,000 distinct CDR3 sequences. Sample: blood. These receptors were obtained from a human donor with ulcerative colitis or Crohn's disease, or a healthy co-twin of an affected twin (not recorded which).

V usage is TRBV10-2 and J usage is TRBJ2-7. Per germline, CDR1 WSHSY and CDR2 SAAADI. The CDR3 is made up of 13 amino acids. The CDR3: CASSESQSYEQYF.

The chain links TRBV28 to TRBJ2-1; TCRdb returns TRBD2, unconfirmable since there is no DNA. The germline CDR1 and CDR2 sequences are MDHEN and SYDVKM. The CDR3 covers 17 residues. CDR3: CASSFLVSGGDYNEQFF.

This chain joins TRBV20-1 and TRBJ2-3; the D gene TCRdb calls, TRBD2, cannot be checked with no DNA. The CDR3 runs 16 residues. Germline assignment: CDR1 DFQATT and CDR2 SNEGSKA (reference sequence). The CDR3 reads CSARVATSGGTDTQYF.

The chain is built from TRBV10-3 and TRBJ1-1; TCRdb names TRBD1, which stays unverified in the absence of DNA. Germline V gives CDR1 ENHRY, CDR2 SYGVKD. CDR3 length: 12 amino acids. CDR3 residues: CAIGTGGTEAFF.

The V and J genes are TRBV12-3 or TRBV12-4 and TRBJ1-6; TCRdb reports TRBD1, a call that lacks DNA to check it against. The CDR3 runs to 14 residues. The CDR3 region is CASSKGQLNSPLHF.

J is TRBJ2-5 and V is TRBV10-3. The CDR3 totals 11 residues. Germline V gene sequence: CDR1 ENHRY, CDR2 SYGVKD. CDR3: CAISDRETHYF.

This chain links TRBV29-1 with TRBJ2-1; lacking DNA, the TRBD1 call made by TCRdb goes unchecked. Per the germline V gene, CDR1 is SQVTM and CDR2 is ANQGSEA. CDR3 length: 14 residues. CDR3 loop: CSVGGAFSYNEQFF.

The chain couples TRBV7-2 to TRBJ1-5; no DNA is available, so the TRBD1 call from TCRdb remains unchecked. CDR3 length: 16 amino acids. Germline V gene lookup returns CDR1 SGHTA and CDR2 FQGNSA. CDR3 residues: CASSFGQGRSNQPQHF.

The chain joins TRBV15 to TRBJ2-7. The CDR3 has 13 amino acids. The germline V gene has CDR1 LNHNV and CDR2 YYDKDF (reference sequence). This chain's CDR3 is CATSTDPTYEQYF.

This sequence joins TRBV27 and TRBJ2-3; TCRdb indicates TRBD2, and absent DNA this call remains unverified. This CDR3 region has 15 residues. CDR1 is MNHEY, CDR2 SMNVEV, per germline (reference sequence). The CDR3 reads CASSFRGRSGDTQYF.

The chain carries TRBV20-1 and TRBJ2-5; TCRdb selects TRBD1, and the lack of DNA leaves this call unchecked. Germline loops: CDR1 DFQATT, CDR2 SNEGSKA (reference sequence). CDR3 length: 13 residues. The CDR3 loop is CSANLDRGETQYF.

The genes are TRBV6-2 or TRBV6-3 and TRBJ2-7; no DNA is available, so the TRBD1 call from TCRdb remains unchecked. This CDR3 contains 15 residues. Germline-derived CDR1 and CDR2 are MNHEY and SVGEGT. The chain's CDR3 is CASRTPSKRPGKQYF.

The V and J genes are TRBV10-3 and TRBJ2-7; checking the TCRdb D call of TRBD2 is not possible without DNA. The CDR3 contains 15 residues. Germline V lookup: CDR1 ENHRY, CDR2 SYGVKD. CDR3 sequence reads: CAIKGIAGGRNEQYF.

The chain links TRBV3-1 to TRBJ2-7. CDR1 and CDR2 from the germline V gene are LGHDT and YNNKEL (reference sequence). The CDR3 contains 12 residues. The CDR3 protein is CASSQGRREQYF.

V gene TRBV4-2 combines with J gene TRBJ2-2; checking the TCRdb D call of TRBD2 is not possible without DNA. CDR3 size: 17 residues. The germline V gene has CDR1 LGHNA and CDR2 YNFKEQ. The CDR3 reads CASSQDPAGVNTGELFF.

The rearrangement joins TRBV9 to TRBJ2-5; absent DNA, TCRdb's TRBD1 call cannot be checked. Germline V gene lookup returns CDR1 SGDLS and CDR2 YYNGEE. CDR3 length: 15 residues. The CDR3: CASSSWAGSKETQSF.

The chain is built from TRBV11-2 and TRBJ2-5; TCRdb gives TRBD1 as the D gene, but with no DNA this cannot be confirmed. Germline assignment: CDR1 SGHAT and CDR2 FQNNGV. The CDR3 totals 14 residues. CDR3 loop: CASSLITGGQTQYF.

The chain employs TRBV10-3 and TRBJ2-1; TCRdb's assignment of TRBD1 cannot be checked, as there is no DNA. The CDR3 totals 14 residues. Germline assignment: CDR1 ENHRY and CDR2 SYGVKD. The CDR3 spells CAIQGTGGLDEQFF.

The chain combines TRBV2 with TRBJ2-7; checking the TCRdb D call of TRBD2 is not possible without DNA. This CDR3 region has 14 residues. Looked up from germline, CDR1 is SNHLY and CDR2 is FYNNEI. CDR3 in amino acids: CASSVGLAVYEQYF.

The chain uses TRBV7-2 and TRBJ2-3. Germline CDR1 reads SGHTA; CDR2 reads FQGNSA. The CDR3 contains 15 residues. The CDR3 here is CASSFSGRSTDAQYF. The whole variable domain, remainder taken from reference TRBV7-2 and TRBJ2-3, is GAGVSQSPSNKVTEKGKDVELRCDPISGHTALYWYRQSLGQGLEFLIYFQGNSAPDKSGLPSDRFSAERTGGSVSTLTIQRTQQEDSAVYLCASSFSGRSTDAQYFGPGTRLTVL.

The chain links TRBV4-2 to TRBJ2-1; the D gene TCRdb calls, TRBD1, cannot be checked with no DNA. The CDR3 spans 15 residues. Germline-derived CDR1 and CDR2 are LGHNA and YNFKEQ. CDR3 protein: CASSQGGRTYNEQFF.

This chain joins TRBV5-1 and TRBJ1-2; the TRBD1 assignment by TCRdb is unverifiable without DNA. Germline V gene sequence: CDR1 SGHRS, CDR2 YFSETQ. This CDR3 comprises 15 residues. CDR3 protein: CASSLEQGQRFTYTF. Based on the CDR3 plus reference TRBV5-1 and TRBJ1-2, the full variable domain is KAGVTQTPRYLIKTRGQQVTLSCSPISGHRSVSWYQQTPGQGLQFLFEYFSETQRNKGNFPGRFSGRQFSNSRSEMNVSTLELGDSALYLCASSLEQGQRFTYTFGSGTRLTVV.

This rearrangement joins TRBV27 to TRBJ2-7; the TRBD1 assignment by TCRdb is unverifiable without DNA. CDR1 is MNHEY and CDR2 is SMNVEV in the germline V gene (reference sequence). CDR3 length: 15 amino acids. CDR3 loop: CASSLSGGASYEQYF.

The genes are TRBV12-3 or TRBV12-4 and TRBJ2-3; the TCRdb D gene call, TRBD1, has no DNA to confirm it. CDR3 length equals 14 residues. This chain's CDR3 is CASSLGQRTDTQYF.

The chain uses TRBV5-1 and TRBJ2-4; the TCRdb D gene call, TRBD1, has no DNA to confirm it. Germline CDR1 reads SGHRS; CDR2 reads YFSETQ. The CDR3 length is 15 residues. CDR3 region: CASSPGQGLGNIQYF.

V usage is TRBV7-9 and J usage is TRBJ1-5; TCRdb picks TRBD1, but there is no DNA to check that call. This CDR3 is 15 amino acids long. Germline-derived CDR1 and CDR2 are SEHNR and FQNEAQ (reference sequence). CDR3 amino acids: CASSLGQGRTQPQHF.

J is TRBJ2-2 and V is TRBV5-5; TCRdb calls TRBD1, which cannot be checked without DNA. The CDR3 has 14 residues. The V gene's germline CDR1 is SGHKS and CDR2 YYEKEE (reference sequence). This chain's CDR3 is CASSRDIYTGELFF.